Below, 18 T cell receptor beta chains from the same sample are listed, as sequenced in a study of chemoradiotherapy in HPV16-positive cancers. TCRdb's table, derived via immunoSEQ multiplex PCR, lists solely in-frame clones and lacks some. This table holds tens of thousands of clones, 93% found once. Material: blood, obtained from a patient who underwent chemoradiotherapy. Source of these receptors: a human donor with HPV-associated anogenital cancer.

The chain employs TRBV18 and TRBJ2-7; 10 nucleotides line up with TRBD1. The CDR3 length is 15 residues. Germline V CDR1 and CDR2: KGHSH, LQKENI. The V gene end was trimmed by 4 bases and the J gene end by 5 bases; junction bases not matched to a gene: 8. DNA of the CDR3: TGTGCCAGCTCACAAGACAGGGGGCGGACGGACGAGCAGTACTTC. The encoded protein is CASSQDRGRTDEQYF.

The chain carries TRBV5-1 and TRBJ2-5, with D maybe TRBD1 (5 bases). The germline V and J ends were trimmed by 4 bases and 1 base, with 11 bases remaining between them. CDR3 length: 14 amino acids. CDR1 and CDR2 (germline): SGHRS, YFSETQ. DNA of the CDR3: TGCGCCAGCAGCCAGGGCATCACCCAAGAGACCCAGTACTTC. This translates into CASSQGITQETQYF.

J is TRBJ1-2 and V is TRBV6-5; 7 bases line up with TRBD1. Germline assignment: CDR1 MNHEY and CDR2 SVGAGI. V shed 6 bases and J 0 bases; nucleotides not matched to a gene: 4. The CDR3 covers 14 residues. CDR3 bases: TGTGCCAGCAGCCCCGGGACAGCTAACTATGGCTACACCTTC. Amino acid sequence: CASSPGTANYGYTF.

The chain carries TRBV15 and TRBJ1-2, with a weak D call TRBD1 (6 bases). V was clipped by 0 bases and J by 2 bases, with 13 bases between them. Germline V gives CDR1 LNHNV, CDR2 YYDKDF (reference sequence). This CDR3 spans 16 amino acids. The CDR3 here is CATSRDHLGANYGYTF. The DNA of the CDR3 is TGTGCCACCAGCAGAGACCACCTGGGGGCGAACTATGGCTACACCTTC.

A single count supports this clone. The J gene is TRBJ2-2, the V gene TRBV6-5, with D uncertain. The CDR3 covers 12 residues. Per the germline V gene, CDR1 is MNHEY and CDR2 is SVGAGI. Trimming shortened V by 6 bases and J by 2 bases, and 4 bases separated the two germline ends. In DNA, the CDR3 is TGTGCCAGCAGACCAAACACCGGGGAGCTGTTTTTT. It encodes CASRPNTGELFF.

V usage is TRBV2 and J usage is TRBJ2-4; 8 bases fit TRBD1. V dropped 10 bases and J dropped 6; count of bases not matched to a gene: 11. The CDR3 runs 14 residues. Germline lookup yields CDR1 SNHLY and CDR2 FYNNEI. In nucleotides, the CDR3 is TGTGCCACCATAATGACAGGGGTCGGAAACATTCAGTACTTC. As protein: CATIMTGVGNIQYF.

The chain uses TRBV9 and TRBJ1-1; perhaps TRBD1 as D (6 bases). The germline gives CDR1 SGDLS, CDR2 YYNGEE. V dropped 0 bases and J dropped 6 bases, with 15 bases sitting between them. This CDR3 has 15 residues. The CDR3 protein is CASSVGRDMLPEAFF. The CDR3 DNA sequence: TGTGCCAGCAGCGTAGGTCGGGACATGCTCCCTGAAGCTTTCTTT.

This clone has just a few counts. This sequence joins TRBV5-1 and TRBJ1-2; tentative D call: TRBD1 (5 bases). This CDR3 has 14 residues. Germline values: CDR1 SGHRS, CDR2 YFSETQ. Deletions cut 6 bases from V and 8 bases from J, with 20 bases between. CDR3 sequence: CASTTGAGRSGYTF. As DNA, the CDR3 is TGCGCCAGCACCACGGGTGCAGGGCGTAGCGGCTACACCTTC.

CDR3 nucleotide sequence: TGTGCCAGTTCCCTCCGGGACTCCAATCAGCCCCAGCATTTT. Encoded protein: CASSLRDSNQPQHF. The rearrangement joins TRBV6-1 to TRBJ1-5, with a weak D call TRBD1 (5 bases). This CDR3 comprises 14 residues. The germline CDR1 and CDR2 sequences are MNHNS and SASEGT. V shed 9 bases and J shed 3 bases, with 15 bases lying between them.

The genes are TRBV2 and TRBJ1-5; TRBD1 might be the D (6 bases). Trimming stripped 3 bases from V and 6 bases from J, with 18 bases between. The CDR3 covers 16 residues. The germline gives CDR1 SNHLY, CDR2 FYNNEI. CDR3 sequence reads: CASSDGRGYVGQPQHF. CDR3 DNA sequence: TGTGCCAGCAGTGACGGGAGGGGGTATGTCGGTCAGCCCCAGCATTTT.

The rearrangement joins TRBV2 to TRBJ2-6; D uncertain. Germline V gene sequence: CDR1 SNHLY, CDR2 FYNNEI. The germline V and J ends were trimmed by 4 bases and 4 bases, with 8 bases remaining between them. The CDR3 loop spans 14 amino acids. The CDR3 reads CASSAGSGANVLTF. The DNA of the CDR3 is TGTGCCAGCAGTGCGGGTTCCGGGGCCAACGTCCTGACTTTC.

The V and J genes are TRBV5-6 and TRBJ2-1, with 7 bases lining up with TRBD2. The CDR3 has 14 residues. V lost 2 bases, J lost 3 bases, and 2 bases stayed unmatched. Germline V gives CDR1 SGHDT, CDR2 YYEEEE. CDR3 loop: CASSLAGYYNEQFF. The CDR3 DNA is TGTGCCAGCAGCTTAGCGGGATACTACAATGAGCAGTTCTTC.

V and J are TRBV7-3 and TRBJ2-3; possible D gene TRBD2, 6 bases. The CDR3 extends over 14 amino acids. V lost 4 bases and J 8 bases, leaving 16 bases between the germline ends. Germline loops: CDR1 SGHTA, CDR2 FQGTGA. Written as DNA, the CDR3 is TGTGCCAGCAGCTCGTCCTCTGGGGGAGGTACGCAGTATTTT. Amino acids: CASSSSSGGGTQYF.

In nucleotides, the CDR3 is TGTGCCACCAGCAGGGGGGTGACCACCGGGGAGCTGTTTTTT. Amino acids: CATSRGVTTGELFF. V gene TRBV15 combines with J gene TRBJ2-2; D is tentatively TRBD1 or TRBD2 (5 bases each). The germline V and J ends were trimmed by 3 bases and 4 bases, with 9 bases remaining between them. Germline V gene sequence: CDR1 LNHNV, CDR2 YYDKDF (reference sequence). The CDR3 covers 14 residues. Supplemented by reference TRBV15 and TRBJ2-2, the full variable domain reads DAMVIQNPRYQVTQFGKPVTLSCSQTLNHNVMYWYQQKSSQAPKLLFHYYDKDFNNEADTPDNFQSRRPNTSFCFLDIRSPGLGDTAMYLCATSRGVTTGELFFGEGSRLTVL.

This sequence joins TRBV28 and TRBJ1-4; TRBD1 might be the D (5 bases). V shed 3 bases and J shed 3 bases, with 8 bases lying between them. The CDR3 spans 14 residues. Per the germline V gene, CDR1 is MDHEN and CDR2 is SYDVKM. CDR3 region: CASSLGRSNEKLFF. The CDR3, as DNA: TGTGCCAGCAGTTTGGGACGCTCTAATGAAAAACTGTTTTTT.

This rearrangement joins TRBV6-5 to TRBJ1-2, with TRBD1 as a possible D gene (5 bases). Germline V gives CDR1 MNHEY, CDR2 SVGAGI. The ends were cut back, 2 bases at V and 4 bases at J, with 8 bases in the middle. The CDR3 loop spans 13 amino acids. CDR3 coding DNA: TGTGCCAGCAGTTACAGGGGACTCTATGGCTACACCTTC. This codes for CASSYRGLYGYTF.

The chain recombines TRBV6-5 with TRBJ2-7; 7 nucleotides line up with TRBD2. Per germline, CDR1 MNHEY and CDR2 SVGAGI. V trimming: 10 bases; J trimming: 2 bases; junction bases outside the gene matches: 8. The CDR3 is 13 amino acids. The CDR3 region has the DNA TGTGCCACCCGAGGGCTAGCGGCCTACGAGCAGTACTTC. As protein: CATRGLAAYEQYF.

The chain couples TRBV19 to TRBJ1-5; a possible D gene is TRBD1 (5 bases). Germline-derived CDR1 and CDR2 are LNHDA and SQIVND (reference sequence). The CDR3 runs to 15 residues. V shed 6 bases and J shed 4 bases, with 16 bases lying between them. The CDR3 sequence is CASSQNGGWNQPQHF. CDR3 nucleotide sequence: TGTGCCAGTAGCCAGAACGGGGGTTGGAATCAGCCCCAGCATTTT. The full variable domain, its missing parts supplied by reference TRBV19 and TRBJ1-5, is DGGITQSPKYLFRKEGQNVTLSCEQNLNHDAMYWYRQDPGQGLRLIYYSQIVNDFQKGDIAEGYSVSREKKESFPLTVTSAQKNPTAFYLCASSQNGGWNQPQHFGDGTRLSIL.